The rows below give T cell receptor beta chains drawn from one sample of a study of T cells in localized non-small cell lung cancer. Libraries were prepared by immunoSEQ multiplex PCR; TCRdb keeps only in-frame clonotypes and omits some of them. The profile covers over 40,000 clones, with approximately 88% appearing a single time and roughly a sixth taken by the ten largest. The source material was peripheral blood mononuclear cells, sampled before any cancer treatment. These receptors came from a man between 35 and 75 years old with stage III lung adenocarcinoma. CDR3s include the opening cysteine and the closing phenylalanine or tryptophan. A D gene is named only where the DNA matches it firmly. The size of a clone is reported for some rows only, either as once, few or many, or as a class for expanded clones.

v_gene: TRBV27; abundance: -; d_gene: -; j_gene: TRBJ1-2; CDR3nt: TGTGCCAGCAGTCTTGTGCCGTCGAGGGACTATGGCTACACCTTC; CDR3aa: CASSLVPSRDYGYTF
v_gene: TRBV7-9; abundance: -; d_gene: -; j_gene: TRBJ2-7; CDR3nt: TGTGCCAGCAGCTTAGGAGTCCACGAGCAGTACTTC; CDR3aa: CASSLGVHEQYF
v_gene: TRBV4-3; abundance: -; d_gene: -; j_gene: TRBJ2-7; CDR3nt: TGCGCCAGCAGCCAAGAGCGGTCAGGTACTAGGGAGCAGTACTTC; CDR3aa: CASSQERSGTREQYF
v_gene: TRBV6-6; abundance: few; d_gene: -; j_gene: TRBJ1-1; CDR3nt: TGTGCCAGCAGCCTAATTGGAGTTGGTGAAGCTTTCTTT; CDR3aa: CASSLIGVGEAFF
v_gene: TRBV6-6; abundance: -; d_gene: TRBD1; j_gene: TRBJ1-5; CDR3nt: TGTGCCAGCAGTTGGGCAGGGGGAGGGGGCAATCAGCCCCAGCATTTT; CDR3aa: CASSWAGGGGNQPQHF
v_gene: TRBV7-9; abundance: -; d_gene: -; j_gene: TRBJ1-5; CDR3nt: TGTGCCAGCAGCTTAGAGGGGGGGAGCAATCAGCCCCAGCATTTT; CDR3aa: CASSLEGGSNQPQHF
v_gene: TRBV5-5; abundance: -; d_gene: TRBD2; j_gene: TRBJ2-7; CDR3nt: TGTGCCAGCAGCCCCGGACTAGCGGGAGCCTACGAGCAGTACTTC; CDR3aa: CASSPGLAGAYEQYF
v_gene: TRBV4-3; abundance: -; d_gene: -; j_gene: TRBJ2-6; CDR3nt: TGCGCCAGCAGCCAAGCCGTATGGGCATCAGGGGCCAACGTCCTGACTTTC; CDR3aa: CASSQAVWASGANVLTF
v_gene: TRBV7-9; abundance: -; d_gene: TRBD1; j_gene: TRBJ2-1; CDR3nt: TGTGCCAGCAGCTTTTGGACAGGGGGCGGTGAGCAGTTCTTC; CDR3aa: CASSFWTGGGEQFF
v_gene: TRBV4-1; abundance: -; d_gene: TRBD2; j_gene: TRBJ2-7; CDR3nt: TGCGCCAGCAGCCAAGATCTGGCTAGCGGGGCCTACGAGCAGTACTTC; CDR3aa: CASSQDLASGAYEQYF
v_gene: TRBV7-9; abundance: -; d_gene: -; j_gene: TRBJ2-1; CDR3nt: TGTGCCAGCGAACCGGGGCAGGGGGGTTTTTCCTACAATGAGCAGTTCTTC; CDR3aa: CASEPGQGGFSYNEQFF
v_gene: TRBV19; abundance: once; d_gene: TRBD1; j_gene: TRBJ2-7; CDR3nt: TGTGCCAGTAGTATGGGACAGGGGTACGAGCAGTACTTC; CDR3aa: CASSMGQGYEQYF
v_gene: TRBV5-5; abundance: few; d_gene: -; j_gene: TRBJ1-5; CDR3nt: TGTGCCAGCAGCTTGGAACAGGGTAATCAGCCCCAGCATTTT; CDR3aa: CASSLEQGNQPQHF
v_gene: TRBV2; abundance: -; d_gene: -; j_gene: TRBJ2-3; CDR3nt: TGTGCCAGCAGGTCCCGGGGAACCACAGATACGCAGTATTTT; CDR3aa: CASRSRGTTDTQYF
v_gene: TRBV28; abundance: -; d_gene: -; j_gene: TRBJ1-1; CDR3nt: TGTGCCAGCAGTTGGGGGGCAGGGCGAACTGAAGCTTTCTTT; CDR3aa: CASSWGAGRTEAFF
v_gene: TRBV12-5; abundance: -; d_gene: -; j_gene: TRBJ2-1; CDR3nt: TGTGCTAGTGGTTTCGGACAGCCCAATGAGCAGTTCTTC; CDR3aa: CASGFGQPNEQFF
v_gene: TRBV6-5; abundance: -; d_gene: TRBD2; j_gene: TRBJ2-1; CDR3nt: TGTGCCAGCAGTTCGCGGACTAGCGGGAAATACAATGAGCAGTTCTTC; CDR3aa: CASSSRTSGKYNEQFF
v_gene: TRBV5-1; abundance: -; d_gene: TRBD2; j_gene: TRBJ2-5; CDR3nt: TGCGCCAGCAGCTTGGGGCTAGCGGGAGAGTCAGAGACCCAGTACTTC; CDR3aa: CASSLGLAGESETQYF
v_gene: TRBV7-2; abundance: -; d_gene: TRBD1; j_gene: TRBJ2-7; CDR3nt: TGTGCCAGCAGCTTAGAGGACAGGATCTACGAGCAGTACTTC; CDR3aa: CASSLEDRIYEQYF
v_gene: TRBV7-6; abundance: -; d_gene: -; j_gene: TRBJ2-7; CDR3nt: TGTGCCAGCAGCTTAGCGTCCGGGACCACTAGTTACGAGCAGTACTTC; CDR3aa: CASSLASGTTSYEQYF
v_gene: TRBV5-6; abundance: -; d_gene: -; j_gene: TRBJ1-2; CDR3nt: TGTGCCAGCAGCTTGGCCCGGTACAGTGGCTACACCTTC; CDR3aa: CASSLARYSGYTF
v_gene: TRBV4-2; abundance: once; d_gene: TRBD1; j_gene: TRBJ2-7; CDR3nt: TGTGCCAGCAGCCAAGAGGGGGACAGGCGCTACGAGCAGTACTTC; CDR3aa: CASSQEGDRRYEQYF
v_gene: TRBV21-1; abundance: -; d_gene: -; j_gene: TRBJ2-3; CDR3nt: TGTGCCACCGGGGTTAACGCTTGCACAGATACGCAGTATTTT; CDR3aa: CATGVNACTDTQYF
v_gene: TRBV6-6; abundance: -; d_gene: TRBD1; j_gene: TRBJ2-1; CDR3nt: TGTGCCAGCAGGCCCCCGGGACAGGGTTACAATGAGCAGTTCTTC; CDR3aa: CASRPPGQGYNEQFF
v_gene: TRBV19; abundance: -; d_gene: -; j_gene: TRBJ1-5; CDR3nt: TGTGCCAGTAGGAGGGGGAACAATCAGCCCCAGCATTTT; CDR3aa: CASRRGNNQPQHF
v_gene: TRBV28; abundance: once; d_gene: -; j_gene: TRBJ2-3; CDR3nt: TGTGCCAGCAGTTTATGGAGCACAGGGACAGATACGCAGTATTTT; CDR3aa: CASSLWSTGTDTQYF
v_gene: TRBV7-9; abundance: -; d_gene: TRBD1; j_gene: TRBJ2-7; CDR3nt: TGTGCCAGCAGCTTAAGATCACAGGGGGTGGGCGAGCAGTACTTC; CDR3aa: CASSLRSQGVGEQYF
v_gene: TRBV18; abundance: -; d_gene: -; j_gene: TRBJ1-5; CDR3nt: TGTGCCAGCTCACCACGGGGGAGCAATCAGCCCCAGCATTTT; CDR3aa: CASSPRGSNQPQHF
v_gene: TRBV29-1; abundance: -; d_gene: TRBD1; j_gene: TRBJ2-7; CDR3nt: TGCAGCGTCCTGGTACAGGGGGAAGGAGAGCAGTACTTC; CDR3aa: CSVLVQGEGEQYF
v_gene: TRBV5-1; abundance: -; d_gene: TRBD1; j_gene: TRBJ1-1; CDR3nt: TGCGCCAGCAGCTTCATACAGGGGACTGAAGCTTTCTTT; CDR3aa: CASSFIQGTEAFF
v_gene: TRBV9; abundance: -; d_gene: TRBD2; j_gene: TRBJ2-1; CDR3nt: TGTGCCAGCACCCTAAGCGGGAGCCCCTACAATGAGCAGTTCTTC; CDR3aa: CASTLSGSPYNEQFF
v_gene: TRBV5-4; abundance: -; d_gene: TRBD1; j_gene: TRBJ1-1; CDR3nt: TGTGCCAGCAGGGAGGGACAGGGGAGTCCTGAAGCTTTCTTT; CDR3aa: CASREGQGSPEAFF
v_gene: TRBV30; abundance: -; d_gene: -; j_gene: TRBJ1-3; CDR3nt: TGTGCCTGGAGTAAATCCCGGCTGAGAAACACCATATATTTT; CDR3aa: CAWSKSRLRNTIYF
v_gene: TRBV5-1; abundance: -; d_gene: -; j_gene: TRBJ1-1; CDR3nt: TGCGCCAGCAGCTTGGTTGAAAAAGGGGACACTGAAGCTTTCTTT; CDR3aa: CASSLVEKGDTEAFF
v_gene: TRBV5-6; abundance: -; d_gene: -; j_gene: TRBJ1-2; CDR3nt: TGTGCCAGCAGTCCGCCGGGTGGGGCTTATGGCTACACCTTC; CDR3aa: CASSPPGGAYGYTF
v_gene: TRBV6-1; abundance: -; d_gene: TRBD2; j_gene: TRBJ2-5; CDR3nt: TGTGCCAGCAGTGAAGTCACTAGCGGGGGCCTCCAAGAGACCCAGTACTTC; CDR3aa: CASSEVTSGGLQETQYF
v_gene: TRBV7-9; abundance: -; d_gene: TRBD2; j_gene: TRBJ2-3; CDR3nt: TGTGCCAGCAGCTCCAGCGGGAGTCTCACAGATACGCAGTATTTT; CDR3aa: CASSSSGSLTDTQYF
v_gene: TRBV5-6; abundance: -; d_gene: -; j_gene: TRBJ1-5; CDR3nt: TGTGCCAGCAGCTTGGGTTTAGGGATGAACCAGCCCCAGCATTTT; CDR3aa: CASSLGLGMNQPQHF
v_gene: TRBV29-1; abundance: once; d_gene: -; j_gene: TRBJ2-7; CDR3nt: TGCAGCGCCCTACCTGGCAGCCCGAGCTCCTACGAGCAGTACTTC; CDR3aa: CSALPGSPSSYEQYF
v_gene: TRBV7-9; abundance: -; d_gene: -; j_gene: TRBJ1-1; CDR3nt: TGTGCCAGCAACCTGGACGGACGCAACACTGAAGCTTTCTTT; CDR3aa: CASNLDGRNTEAFF
v_gene: TRBV7-9; abundance: -; d_gene: -; j_gene: TRBJ2-2; CDR3nt: TGTGCCAGCAGCTTAGTTGGGGGAACCACCGGGGAGCTGTTTTTT; CDR3aa: CASSLVGGTTGELFF
v_gene: TRBV5-1; abundance: once; d_gene: -; j_gene: TRBJ2-1; CDR3nt: TGCGCCAGCAGACCTCTTAGCGGTAACAATGAGCAGTTCTTC; CDR3aa: CASRPLSGNNEQFF
v_gene: TRBV6-5; abundance: -; d_gene: TRBD2; j_gene: TRBJ2-3; CDR3nt: TGTGCCAGCGGCCTAGCGGGGACAGATACGCAGTATTTT; CDR3aa: CASGLAGTDTQYF
v_gene: TRBV5-4; abundance: few; d_gene: -; j_gene: TRBJ2-3; CDR3nt: TGTGCCAGCTTCGAGGCGGGAAGGACAGATACGCAGTATTTT; CDR3aa: CASFEAGRTDTQYF
v_gene: TRBV18; abundance: -; d_gene: -; j_gene: TRBJ1-5; CDR3nt: TGTGCCAGCTCACCAAGCCGGGATCAGCCCCAGCATTTT; CDR3aa: CASSPSRDQPQHF
v_gene: TRBV19; abundance: -; d_gene: TRBD1; j_gene: TRBJ1-2; CDR3nt: TGTGCCAGTACCCCTGGACAGGGAGGCTATGGCTACACCTTC; CDR3aa: CASTPGQGGYGYTF
v_gene: TRBV10-3; abundance: -; d_gene: -; j_gene: TRBJ2-3; CDR3nt: TGTGCCATCAGTGTATGGGGCCCCACAGATACGCAGTATTTT; CDR3aa: CAISVWGPTDTQYF
v_gene: TRBV4-3; abundance: few; d_gene: -; j_gene: TRBJ2-3; CDR3nt: TGCGCCAGCAGCCAAGTCGCGGGGAGAGATACGCAGTATTTT; CDR3aa: CASSQVAGRDTQYF
v_gene: TRBV15; abundance: -; d_gene: -; j_gene: TRBJ2-2; CDR3nt: TGTGCCACCAGCAGAGATACTAGCACCGGGGAGCTGTTTTTT; CDR3aa: CATSRDTSTGELFF
v_gene: TRBV5-4; abundance: -; d_gene: TRBD1; j_gene: TRBJ1-2; CDR3nt: TGTGCCAGCAGCTTGGCGTGGGACAGGGATGGCTACACCTTC; CDR3aa: CASSLAWDRDGYTF
v_gene: TRBV9; abundance: -; d_gene: -; j_gene: TRBJ2-7; CDR3nt: TGTGCCAGCAGCGTAGAAGCGGCTCCCTACGAGCAGTACTTC; CDR3aa: CASSVEAAPYEQYF
v_gene: TRBV25-1; abundance: -; d_gene: TRBD1; j_gene: TRBJ1-1; CDR3nt: TGTGCCAGCAGTGAGGGACAGAAGAACACTGAAGCTTTCTTT; CDR3aa: CASSEGQKNTEAFF
v_gene: TRBV5-1; abundance: -; d_gene: TRBD2; j_gene: TRBJ2-7; CDR3nt: TGCGCCAGCAGCTTGGGGACTAGCAGCTACGAGCAGTACTTC; CDR3aa: CASSLGTSSYEQYF
v_gene: TRBV19; abundance: once; d_gene: -; j_gene: TRBJ1-1; CDR3nt: TGTGCCAGTAGTTCCCGCACTGAAGCTTTCTTT; CDR3aa: CASSSRTEAFF
v_gene: TRBV7-9; abundance: -; d_gene: -; j_gene: TRBJ2-7; CDR3nt: TGTGCCAGCAGCTTAAATTTAGCGGAGAGCGAGCAGTACTTC; CDR3aa: CASSLNLAESEQYF